The rows below give T cell receptor beta chains drawn from one sample of a study of T cell responses to AZD1222 COVID-19 vaccine. Using immunoSEQ multiplex PCR, the repertoire was profiled, and TCRdb retains in-frame clones only, with some absent. This table holds 150,000 to 200,000 clones, roughly 92% found once. The sample in question was peripheral blood, obtained on day 0 of AZD1222 vaccination. These receptor sequences come from an adult in good health. The CDR3 runs from the conserved cysteine through the conserved F or W. A D gene is named only where the DNA matches it firmly.

j_call d_call v_call cdr3_aa cdr3_nt
TRBJ1-1 . TRBV7-9 CASSPTSGSGTEAFF TGTGCCAGCAGCCCCACGTCTGGGTCCGGCACTGAAGCTTTCTTT
TRBJ1-1 TRBD1 TRBV5-1 CASSLGQGLNTEAFF TGCGCCAGCAGTTTAGGACAGGGGCTGAACACTGAAGCTTTCTTT
TRBJ1-2 . TRBV4-1 CASSQVDGSYGYTF TGCGCCAGCAGCCAAGTCGATGGCAGCTATGGCTACACCTTC
TRBJ1-1 . TRBV5-1 CASSLAGVRNTEAFF TGCGCCAGCAGCTTGGCCGGGGTGCGGAACACTGAAGCTTTCTTT
TRBJ1-2 TRBD1 TRBV19 CASSIELSGGMGYGYTF TGTGCCAGTAGTATAGAGCTGTCAGGGGGCATGGGCTATGGCTACACCTTC
TRBJ2-2 TRBD1 TRBV7-9 CAIGQGGIGELFF TGTGCCATCGGACAGGGGGGGATCGGGGAGCTGTTTTTT
TRBJ1-2 TRBD1 TRBV28 CASNDRGIYGYTF TGTGCCAGCAATGACAGGGGAATCTATGGCTACACCTTC
TRBJ2-3 . TRBV3-1/TRBV3-2 CASSQDWPSVTDTQYF TGTGCCAGCAGCCAAGATTGGCCTAGCGTCACAGATACGCAGTATTTT
TRBJ1-1 . TRBV19 CASSQGQGNTEAFF TGTGCCAGTAGTCAAGGGCAGGGGAACACTGAAGCTTTCTTT
TRBJ2-2 . TRBV30 CAWSVAWVDTGELFF TGTGCCTGGAGTGTGGCCTGGGTCGACACCGGGGAGCTGTTTTTT
TRBJ2-7 . TRBV20-1 CSASPTDWPGHSYEQYF TGCAGTGCTAGTCCTACGGACTGGCCGGGGCACTCCTACGAGCAGTACTTC
TRBJ2-2 TRBD2 TRBV28 CASSTPGGGMNTGELFF TGTGCCAGCAGTACCCCCGGCGGGGGTATGAACACCGGGGAGCTGTTTTTT
TRBJ2-3 TRBD1 TRBV28 CASSEPGTGADTQYF TGTGCCAGCAGTGAACCCGGGACAGGGGCCGATACGCAGTATTTT
TRBJ2-5 TRBD1 TRBV7-3 CASSSTGGETQYF TGTGCCAGCAGCTCGACAGGGGGAGAGACCCAGTACTTC
TRBJ1-5 . TRBV7-2 CASSLAVGASQPQHF TGTGCCAGCAGCTTAGCTGTTGGAGCAAGTCAGCCCCAGCATTTT
TRBJ2-1 . TRBV11-2 CASSSLRNRRSYNEQFF TGTGCCAGCAGCTCGCTGCGGAACAGGCGGTCCTACAATGAGCAGTTCTTC
TRBJ2-7 TRBD1 TRBV5-4 CASSLDHGTGAHYEQYF TGTGCCAGCAGCTTGGATCACGGGACAGGGGCACACTACGAGCAGTACTTC
TRBJ1-1 . TRBV7-2 CASSLGRAMNTEAFF TGTGCCAGCAGCCTAGGGAGGGCCATGAACACTGAAGCTTTCTTT
TRBJ2-2 TRBD2 TRBV7-9 CASSSTSGGNTGELFF TGTGCCAGCAGCTCGACTAGCGGGGGTAACACCGGGGAGCTGTTTTTT
TRBJ2-2 . TRBV24-1 CATSERVDGELFF TGTGCCACCAGTGAAAGGGTTGACGGGGAGCTGTTTTTT
TRBJ1-2 TRBD1 TRBV7-9 CASSPRTGKGYTF TGTGCCAGCAGCCCCAGGACAGGGAAGGGCTACACCTTC
TRBJ2-3 . TRBV24-1 CATSDPITDTQYF TGTGCCACCAGTGATCCCATCACAGATACGCAGTATTTT
TRBJ2-6 . TRBV6-1 CASSESLGPLTFSGANVLTF TGTGCCAGCAGTGAAAGCCTGGGACCGCTAACATTCTCTGGGGCCAACGTCCTGACTTTC
TRBJ1-1 TRBD1 TRBV24-1 CATRDRGEGTEAFF TGTGCCACGAGGGACAGGGGGGAAGGCACTGAAGCTTTCTTT